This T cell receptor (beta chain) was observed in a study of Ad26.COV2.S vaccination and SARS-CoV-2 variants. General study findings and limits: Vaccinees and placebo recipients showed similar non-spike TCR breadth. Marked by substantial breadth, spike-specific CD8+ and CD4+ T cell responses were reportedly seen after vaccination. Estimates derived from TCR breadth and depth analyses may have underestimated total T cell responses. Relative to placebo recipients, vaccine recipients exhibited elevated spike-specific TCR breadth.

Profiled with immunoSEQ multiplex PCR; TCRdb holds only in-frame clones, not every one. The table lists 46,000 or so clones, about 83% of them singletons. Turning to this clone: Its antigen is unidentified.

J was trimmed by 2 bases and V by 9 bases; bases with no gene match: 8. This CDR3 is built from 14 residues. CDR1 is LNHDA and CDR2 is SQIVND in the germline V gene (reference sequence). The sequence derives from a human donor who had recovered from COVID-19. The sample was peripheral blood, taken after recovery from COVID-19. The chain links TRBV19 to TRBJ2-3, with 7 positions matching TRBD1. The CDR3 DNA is TGTGCCAGCGCGACAGGGATGGACACAGATACGCAGTATTTT. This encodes CASATGMDTDTQYF.